This TCR beta chain was retrieved from a study of T-cell memory formation after mild COVID-19. General study results and limits: Contracting CD4+ clones sat mainly in CM and EM; CD8+ in EMRA.

CDR1 is SQVTM and CDR2 is ANQGSEA in the germline V gene. CDR3 length: 12 amino acids. Trimming took 6 bases from V and 4 from J, leaving 7 bases between them. TCRdb re-derived calls from the 5' RACE reads in MiXCR, one entry per CDR3 protein. The profile shows roughly 250,000 distinct CDR3 sequences, about 16% of them singletons. About this clonotype: Its antigen is not known.

The origin of this receptor is a man younger than 35 who had mild COVID-19 (a few samples of this study predate the infection). Cell type and time point are not known. The chain carries TRBV29-1 and TRBJ2-6, with unresolved D. The sample consisted of PBMCs or a T cell subset sorted from them (not recorded which). The CDR3 region is CSVHYGANVLTF. CDR3 DNA: TGCAGCGTCCATTACGGGGCCAACGTCCTGACTTTC.